One sample yielded the 13 T cell receptor beta chains listed below, sequenced in a study of shared clonotypes between healthy human individuals. The data were produced by immunoSEQ multiplex PCR, yet TCRdb's version contains in-frame clones alone and is incomplete. The sample has about a million clones; approximately 75% are singletons. Sequencing was done on a sample of memory CD4+ T cells from PBMCs. The subset is: CD45RA-negative fraction. All receptors come from a man aged 18 to 29 in good health. Some clones in this sample may be carry-over from other donors' samples.

J is TRBJ1-1 and V is TRBV29-1, with TRBD1 matching 8 bases. This CDR3 comprises 14 residues. Germline trimming cut 5 bases from V and 4 bases from J; bases unmatched to any gene: 9. CDR1 and CDR2 (germline): SQVTM, ANQGSEA. The CDR3 here is CSVSQGAIGTEAFF. The CDR3 nucleotides are TGCAGCGTTTCCCAGGGGGCAATTGGCACTGAAGCTTTCTTT.

This clone came up a few times. V usage is TRBV5-1 and J usage is TRBJ1-1; perhaps TRBD1 as D (6 bases). Trimming left V 0 bases short and J 11 bases short, with 14 bases between. Germline CDR1 reads SGHRS; CDR2 reads YFSETQ. The CDR3 sequence is 13 residues long. Here the CDR3 reads CASSLGTEGIAFF. The CDR3 bases are TGCGCCAGCAGCTTGGGGACAGAGGGAATCGCTTTCTTT.

The V gene is TRBV18, the J gene TRBJ1-5; D remains ambiguous. This CDR3 contains 16 residues. Germline V gene data show CDR1 as KGHSH and CDR2 as LQKENI. Trimming shortened V by 0 bases and J by 2 bases, and 11 bases separated the two germline ends. In DNA form, the CDR3 reads TGTGCCAGCTCACCACCGTTAGGGTCAGGCAATCAGCCCCAGCATTTT. It encodes CASSPPLGSGNQPQHF.

J is TRBJ1-5 and V is TRBV28; 9 bases are shared with TRBD1. Losses at the gene ends were 5 bases for V and 6 bases for J; bases not matched to a gene: 14. Germline V CDR1 and CDR2: MDHEN, SYDVKM. CDR3 length equals 17 residues. The CDR3 region is CASSVPGGTGFGQPQHF. The CDR3 nucleotides read TGTGCCAGCAGTGTGCCGGGGGGGACAGGGTTTGGTCAGCCCCAGCATTTT.

This clone was counted many times. The rearrangement uses TRBV5-1 and TRBJ2-6; D not certain. This CDR3 region has 15 residues. The germline gives CDR1 SGHRS, CDR2 YFSETQ. V was clipped by 1 base and J by 1 base, with 6 bases between them. This CDR3 reads CASSLSASGANVLTF. CDR3 DNA sequence: TGCGCCAGCAGCTTGTCGGCGTCTGGGGCCAACGTCCTGACTTTC. Together with reference TRBV5-1 and TRBJ2-6, the CDR3 gives the full variable domain: KAGVTQTPRYLIKTRGQQVTLSCSPISGHRSVSWYQQTPGQGLQFLFEYFSETQRNKGNFPGRFSGRQFSNSRSEMNVSTLELGDSALYLCASSLSASGANVLTFGAGSRLTVL.

This chain joins TRBV19 and TRBJ2-1; TRBD2 matches at 10 bases. The CDR3 sequence is 14 residues long. Unmatched junction bases numbered 7, after V lost 5 bases and J lost 9 bases. Germline CDR1 and CDR2: LNHDA and SQIVND (reference sequence). This chain's CDR3 is CASSLASGRIEQFF. Written as DNA, the CDR3 is TGTGCCAGTAGTCTGGCTAGCGGGAGAATTGAGCAGTTCTTC.

The gene calls are TRBV11-1 and TRBJ2-7, with 8 bases matching TRBD2. This CDR3 is built from 13 residues. CDR1 and CDR2 (germline): SGHAT, FQDESV (reference sequence). Trimming removed 5 bases from V and 3 bases from J; junction bases left unmatched: 3. The CDR3 here is CASSPLAGYEQYF. The DNA for the CDR3 is TGTGCCAGCAGCCCGCTAGCGGGCTACGAGCAGTACTTC.

CDR3: CASSAYRGTSSYGYTF. The CDR3 DNA is TGTGCCAGCAGTGCCTATCGGGGAACTTCGAGCTATGGCTACACCTTC. The J gene is TRBJ1-2, the V gene TRBV28, with unresolved D. This CDR3 spans 16 amino acids. V was cut by 5 bases and J by 4 bases, with 20 bases left in between. CDR1 is MDHEN, CDR2 SYDVKM, per germline.

The chain combines TRBV7-3 with TRBJ2-1; the match to TRBD2 covers 10 bases. The germline CDR1 and CDR2 sequences are SGHTA and FQGTGA. This CDR3 spans 16 amino acids. J gave up 7 bases and V 2 bases, and 8 bases lay outside the gene matches. The CDR3 DNA sequence: TGTGCCAGCAGCTTACAAGCGGGAGGGCCCTTGAATGAGCAGTTCTTC. This encodes CASSLQAGGPLNEQFF.

This clone was found once. Other DNA sequences of this sample code for an identical CDR3. This rearrangement joins TRBV7-2 to TRBJ2-7; 9 bases match TRBD1. Germline assignment: CDR1 SGHTA and CDR2 FQGNSA. CDR3 length: 14 residues. Trimming took 4 bases from V and 3 from J; bases not matched to a gene: 4. The CDR3, as DNA: TGTGCCAGCAGCTCCCGGACAGGGGACTACGAGCAGTACTTC. Amino acids: CASSSRTGDYEQYF.

As to this clone: This same CDR3 is encoded by further DNA sequences in the sample. This chain connects TRBV5-1 to TRBJ2-7; the match to TRBD1 covers 7 bases. The CDR3 totals 14 residues. V gave up 4 bases and J gave up 0 bases; unmatched junction bases: 4. Germline lookup yields CDR1 SGHRS and CDR2 YFSETQ. CDR3 in amino acids: CASSLGQTSYEQYF. The CDR3 coding sequence is TGCGCCAGCAGCCTGGGACAGACCTCCTACGAGCAGTACTTC.

V and J are TRBV19 and TRBJ1-5; weak D call: TRBD1 (6 bases). The germline CDR1 and CDR2 sequences are LNHDA and SQIVND (reference sequence). The ends were cut back, 4 bases at V and 7 bases at J, with 17 bases in the middle. The CDR3 spans 15 residues. The CDR3 here is CASSTRTDSGQPQHF. The CDR3 DNA follows: TGTGCCAGTAGTACCCGGACAGACTCGGGACAGCCCCAGCATTTT.

This clone was seen ten or more times. The chain employs TRBV7-9 and TRBJ1-1; 7 nucleotides match TRBD1. The germline V gene encodes CDR1 SEHNR and CDR2 FQNEAQ (reference sequence). CDR3 length equals 13 residues. The V and J ends lost 5 bases and 7 bases, in that order; junction bases with no gene match: 7. The CDR3 sequence is CASSGLGTDEAFF. As DNA, the CDR3 is TGTGCCAGCAGCGGATTAGGGACAGATGAAGCTTTCTTT.